The 13 T cell receptor beta chains listed next were all sequenced from one sample in a study of control samples from healthy donors and cancer patients. Profiling relied on immunoSEQ multiplex PCR, and the TCRdb table lists in-frame clones only, not all of them. The sample lists some 150,000 clones; roughly 92% were seen once. The material sequenced was blood. All receptors come from a man aged 45 to 65 in good health.

V gene TRBV14 combines with J gene TRBJ2-7; 7 bases map to TRBD2. J gave up 4 bases and V 0 bases, and 6 bases lay outside the gene matches. The CDR3 loop spans 15 amino acids. Germline assignment: CDR1 SGHDN and CDR2 FVKESK. CDR3 sequence: CASSQDPGGSYEQYF. As DNA, the CDR3 is TGTGCCAGCAGCCAAGATCCCGGGGGGAGTTACGAGCAGTACTTC.

V usage is TRBV18 and J usage is TRBJ1-4, with D hard to call. Germline loops: CDR1 KGHSH, CDR2 LQKENI. V lost 4 bases, J lost 6 bases, and 9 bases lay in between. The CDR3 contains 13 residues. CDR3 coding DNA: TGTGCCAGCTCACAGGGATTGGATGAAAAACTGTTTTTT. Its protein product is CASSQGLDEKLFF.

The chain employs TRBV10-3 and TRBJ1-1, with 7 bases that match TRBD1. The CDR3 covers 13 residues. Per germline, CDR1 ENHRY and CDR2 SYGVKD. V shed 9 bases, J shed 1 base, and the junction held 5 bases outside the gene matches. CDR3 protein: CAIKDRPNTEAFF. The CDR3 DNA is TGTGCCATAAAGGACAGGCCGAACACTGAAGCTTTCTTT.

CDR3 loop: CASSHGLRSTGELFF. The CDR3 region has the DNA TGCGCCAGCAGCCACGGACTACGCAGCACCGGGGAGCTGTTTTTT. The chain has TRBV4-1 and TRBJ2-2, with D perhaps TRBD2 (6 bases). CDR1 is MGHRA and CDR2 is YSYEKL in the germline V gene. The V end was cut by 3 bases, the J end by 4 bases, with 12 bases between. This CDR3 spans 15 amino acids.

The V and J genes are TRBV7-9 and TRBJ2-7; unclear D gene. Looked up from germline, CDR1 is SEHNR and CDR2 is FQNEAQ (reference sequence). This CDR3 spans 14 amino acids. Trimming pared 5 bases from V and 0 bases from J, leaving 11 bases between. As DNA, the CDR3 is TGTGCCAGCAGCCTAACGGACGGCTCCTACGAGCAGTACTTC. Translation: CASSLTDGSYEQYF.

This clone came up a few times. The chain is built from TRBV7-9 and TRBJ1-2; D uncertain. The germline V gene has CDR1 SEHNR and CDR2 FQNEAQ (reference sequence). The CDR3 runs to 16 residues. V shed 3 bases and J shed 2 bases, with 16 bases lying between them. CDR3 DNA: TGTGCCAGCAGCTTTTCGGGTCTCCACGGGAACTATGGCTACACCTTC. Protein: CASSFSGLHGNYGYTF.

J is TRBJ2-2 and V is TRBV7-9, with 7 bases fitting TRBD2. The CDR3 covers 13 residues. CDR1 and CDR2 from the germline V gene are SEHNR and FQNEAQ (reference sequence). V lost 6 bases to trimming and J lost 6 bases; unmatched junction nucleotides: 4. The CDR3 spells CASSWTSPGELFF. Here the CDR3 DNA reads TGTGCCAGCAGTTGGACTAGTCCCGGGGAGCTGTTTTTT.

CDR3: CASSSQGGAETQYF. The CDR3 DNA reads as TGTGCCAGCAGCTCCCAAGGGGGGGCAGAGACCCAGTACTTC. The rearrangement joins TRBV7-9 to TRBJ2-5; maybe TRBD2 (7 bases). Germline loops: CDR1 SEHNR, CDR2 FQNEAQ (reference sequence). V lost 4 bases and J lost 4, with 13 bases in between. This CDR3 comprises 14 residues. Supplemented by reference TRBV7-9 and TRBJ2-5, the full variable domain reads DTGVSQNPRHKITKRGQNVTFRCDPISEHNRLYWYRQTLGQGPEFLTYFQNEAQLEKSRLLSDRFSAERPKGSFSTLEIQRTEQGDSAMYLCASSSQGGAETQYFGPGTRLLVL.

The chain carries TRBV5-1 and TRBJ1-1; D may be TRBD1 (5 bases). V lost 4 bases and J lost 0, with 7 bases in between. This CDR3 is 13 amino acids long. Germline V gives CDR1 SGHRS, CDR2 YFSETQ. In nucleotides, the CDR3 is TGCGCCAGCAGCCAGGGTATGAACACTGAAGCTTTCTTT. Its protein is CASSQGMNTEAFF.

The rearrangement joins TRBV27 to TRBJ1-5, with TRBD1 matching over 12 bases. The CDR3 covers 20 residues. Germline trimming cut 0 bases from V and 2 bases from J; bases unmatched to any gene: 11. From germline, CDR1 is MNHEY and CDR2 SMNVEV (reference sequence). Written as DNA, the CDR3 is TGTGCCAGCAGTTTATCTCCGGGACAGGGGGCTTCATTTGGCAATCAGCCCCAGCATTTT. Translating it yields CASSLSPGQGASFGNQPQHF.

The chain links TRBV6-1 to TRBJ2-7; D gene unclear. Germline assignment: CDR1 MNHNS and CDR2 SASEGT. The CDR3 length is 11 residues. V was pared by 2 bases and J by 3 bases, with 2 bases between. CDR3 coding DNA: TGTGCCAGCAGTGAACGCTACGAGCAGTACTTC. Its translation: CASSERYEQYF.

The chain combines TRBV6-2 or TRBV6-3 with TRBJ2-7, with D unclear. Germline loops: CDR1 MNHEY, CDR2 SVGEGT. This CDR3 is built from 13 residues. The V gene lost 3 bases and the J gene lost 2 bases, with 8 bases spanning the gap. CDR3 protein: CASSYLKTYEQYF. The CDR3 coding sequence is TGTGCCAGCAGTTATCTGAAGACCTACGAGCAGTACTTC.

In this sample, this clone turned up once. This chain connects TRBV3-1 (or the pseudogene TRBV3-2) to TRBJ2-2, with 7 bases aligning to TRBD1. The CDR3 is 14 amino acids. Germline trimming cut 8 bases from V and 7 bases from J; bases unmatched to any gene: 10. CDR1 and CDR2 from the germline V gene are LGHDT and YNNKEL (reference sequence). CDR3 in DNA: TGTGCCAGCTCTCCACTCAACAGGGGCGGGGAGCTGTTTTTT. Translation gives CASSPLNRGGELFF.